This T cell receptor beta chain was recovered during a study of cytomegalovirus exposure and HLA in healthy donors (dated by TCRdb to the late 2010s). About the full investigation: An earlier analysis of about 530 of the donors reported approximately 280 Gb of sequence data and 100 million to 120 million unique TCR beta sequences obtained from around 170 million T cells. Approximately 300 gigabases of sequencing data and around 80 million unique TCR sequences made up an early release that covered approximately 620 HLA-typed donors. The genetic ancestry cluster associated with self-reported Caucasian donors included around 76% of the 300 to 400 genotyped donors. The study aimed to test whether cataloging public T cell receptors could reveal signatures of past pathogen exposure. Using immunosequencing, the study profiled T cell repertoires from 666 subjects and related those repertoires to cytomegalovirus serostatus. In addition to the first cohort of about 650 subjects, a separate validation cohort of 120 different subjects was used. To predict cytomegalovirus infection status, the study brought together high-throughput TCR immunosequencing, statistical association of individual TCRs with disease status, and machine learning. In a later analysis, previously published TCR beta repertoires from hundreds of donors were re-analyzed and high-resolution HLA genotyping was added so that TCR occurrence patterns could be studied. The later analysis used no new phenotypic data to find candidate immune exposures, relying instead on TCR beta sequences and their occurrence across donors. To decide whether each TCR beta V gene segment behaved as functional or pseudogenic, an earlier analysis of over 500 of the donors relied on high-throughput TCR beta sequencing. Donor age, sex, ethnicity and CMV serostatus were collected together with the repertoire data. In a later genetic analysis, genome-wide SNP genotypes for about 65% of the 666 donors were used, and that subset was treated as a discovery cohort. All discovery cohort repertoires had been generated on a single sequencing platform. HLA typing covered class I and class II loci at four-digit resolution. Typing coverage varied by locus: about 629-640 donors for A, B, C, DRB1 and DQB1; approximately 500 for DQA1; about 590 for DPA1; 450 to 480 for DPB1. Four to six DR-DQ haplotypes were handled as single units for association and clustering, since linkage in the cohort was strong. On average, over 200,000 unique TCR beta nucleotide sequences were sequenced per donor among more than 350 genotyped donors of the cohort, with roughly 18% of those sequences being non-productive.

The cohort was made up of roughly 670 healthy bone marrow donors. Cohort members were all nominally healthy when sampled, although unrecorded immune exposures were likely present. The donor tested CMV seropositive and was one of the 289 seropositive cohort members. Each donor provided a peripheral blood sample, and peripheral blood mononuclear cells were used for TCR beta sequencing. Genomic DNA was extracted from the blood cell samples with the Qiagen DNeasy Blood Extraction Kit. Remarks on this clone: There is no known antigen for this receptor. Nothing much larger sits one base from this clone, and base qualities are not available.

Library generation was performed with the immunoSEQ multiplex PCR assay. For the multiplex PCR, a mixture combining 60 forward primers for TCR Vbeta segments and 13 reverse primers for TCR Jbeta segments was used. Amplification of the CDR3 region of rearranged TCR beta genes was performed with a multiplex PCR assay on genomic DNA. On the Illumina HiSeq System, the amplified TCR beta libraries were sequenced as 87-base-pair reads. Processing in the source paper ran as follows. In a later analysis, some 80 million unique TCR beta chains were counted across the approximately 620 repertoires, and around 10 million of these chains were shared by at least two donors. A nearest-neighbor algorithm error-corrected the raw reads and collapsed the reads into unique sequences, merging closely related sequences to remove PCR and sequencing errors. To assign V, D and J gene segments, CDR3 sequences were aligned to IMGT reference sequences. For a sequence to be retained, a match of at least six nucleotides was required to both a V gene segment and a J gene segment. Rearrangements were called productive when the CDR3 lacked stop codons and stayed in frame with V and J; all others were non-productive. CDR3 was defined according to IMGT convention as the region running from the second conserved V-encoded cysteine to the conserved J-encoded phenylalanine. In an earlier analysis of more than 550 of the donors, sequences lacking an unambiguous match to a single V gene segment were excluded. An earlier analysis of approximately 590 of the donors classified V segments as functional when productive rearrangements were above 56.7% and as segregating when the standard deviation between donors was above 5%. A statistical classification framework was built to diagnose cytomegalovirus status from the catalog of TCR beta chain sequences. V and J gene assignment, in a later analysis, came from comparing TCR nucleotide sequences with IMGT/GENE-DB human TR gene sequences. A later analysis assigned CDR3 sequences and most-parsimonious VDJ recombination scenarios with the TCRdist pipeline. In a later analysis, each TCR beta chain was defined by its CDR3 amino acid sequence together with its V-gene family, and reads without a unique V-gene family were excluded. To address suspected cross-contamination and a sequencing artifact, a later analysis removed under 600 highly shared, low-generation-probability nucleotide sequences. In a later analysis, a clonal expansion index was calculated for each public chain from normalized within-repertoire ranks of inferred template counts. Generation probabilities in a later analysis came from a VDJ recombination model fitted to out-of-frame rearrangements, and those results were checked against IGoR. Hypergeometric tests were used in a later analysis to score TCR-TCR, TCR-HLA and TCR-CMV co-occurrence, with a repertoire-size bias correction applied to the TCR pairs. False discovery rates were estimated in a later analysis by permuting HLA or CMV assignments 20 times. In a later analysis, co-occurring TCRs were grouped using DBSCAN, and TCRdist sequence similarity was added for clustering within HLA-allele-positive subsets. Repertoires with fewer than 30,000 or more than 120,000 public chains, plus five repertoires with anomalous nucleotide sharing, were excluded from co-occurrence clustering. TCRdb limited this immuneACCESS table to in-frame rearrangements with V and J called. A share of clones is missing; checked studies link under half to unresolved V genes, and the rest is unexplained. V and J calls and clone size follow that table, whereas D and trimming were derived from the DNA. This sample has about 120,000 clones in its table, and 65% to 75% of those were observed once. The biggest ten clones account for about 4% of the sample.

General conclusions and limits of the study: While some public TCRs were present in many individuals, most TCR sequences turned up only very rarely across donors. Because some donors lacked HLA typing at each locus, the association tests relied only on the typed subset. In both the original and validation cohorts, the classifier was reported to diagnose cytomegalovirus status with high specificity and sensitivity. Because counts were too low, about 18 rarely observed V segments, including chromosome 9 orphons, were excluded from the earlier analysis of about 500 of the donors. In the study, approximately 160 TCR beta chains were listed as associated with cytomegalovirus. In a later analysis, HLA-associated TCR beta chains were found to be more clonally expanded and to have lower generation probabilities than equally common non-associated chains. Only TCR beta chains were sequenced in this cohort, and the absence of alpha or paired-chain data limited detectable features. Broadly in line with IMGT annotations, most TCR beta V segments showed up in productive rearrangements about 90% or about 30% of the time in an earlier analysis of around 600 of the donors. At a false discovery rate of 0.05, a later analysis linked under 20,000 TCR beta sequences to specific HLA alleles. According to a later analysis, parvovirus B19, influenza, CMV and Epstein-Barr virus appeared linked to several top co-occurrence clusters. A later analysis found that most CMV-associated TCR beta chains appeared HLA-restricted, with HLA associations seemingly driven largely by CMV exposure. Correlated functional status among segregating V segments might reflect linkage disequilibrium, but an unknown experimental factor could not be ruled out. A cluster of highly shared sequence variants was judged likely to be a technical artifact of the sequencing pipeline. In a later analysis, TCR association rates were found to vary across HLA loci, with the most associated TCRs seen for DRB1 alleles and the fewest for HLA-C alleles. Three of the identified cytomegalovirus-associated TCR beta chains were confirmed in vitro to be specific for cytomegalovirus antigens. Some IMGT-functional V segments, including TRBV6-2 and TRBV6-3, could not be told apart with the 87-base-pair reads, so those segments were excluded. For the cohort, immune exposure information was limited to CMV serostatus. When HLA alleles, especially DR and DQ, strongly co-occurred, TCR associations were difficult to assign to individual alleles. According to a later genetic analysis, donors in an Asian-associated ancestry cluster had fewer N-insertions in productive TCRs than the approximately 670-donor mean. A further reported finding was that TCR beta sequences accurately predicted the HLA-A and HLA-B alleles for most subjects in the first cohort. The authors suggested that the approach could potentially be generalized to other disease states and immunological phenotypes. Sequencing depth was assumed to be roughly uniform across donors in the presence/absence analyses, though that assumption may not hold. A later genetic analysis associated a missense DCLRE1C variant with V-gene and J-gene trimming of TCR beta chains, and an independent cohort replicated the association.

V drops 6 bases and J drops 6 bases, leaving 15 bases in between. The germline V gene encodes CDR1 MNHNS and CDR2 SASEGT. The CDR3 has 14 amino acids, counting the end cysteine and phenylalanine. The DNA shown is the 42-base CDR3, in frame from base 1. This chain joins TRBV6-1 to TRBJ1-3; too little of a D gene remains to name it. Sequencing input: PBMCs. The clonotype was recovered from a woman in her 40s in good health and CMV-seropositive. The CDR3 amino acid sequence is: CASRTPGGPNTIYF. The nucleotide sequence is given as TGTGCCAGCAGAACCCCGGGAGGTCCAAACACCATATATTTT.